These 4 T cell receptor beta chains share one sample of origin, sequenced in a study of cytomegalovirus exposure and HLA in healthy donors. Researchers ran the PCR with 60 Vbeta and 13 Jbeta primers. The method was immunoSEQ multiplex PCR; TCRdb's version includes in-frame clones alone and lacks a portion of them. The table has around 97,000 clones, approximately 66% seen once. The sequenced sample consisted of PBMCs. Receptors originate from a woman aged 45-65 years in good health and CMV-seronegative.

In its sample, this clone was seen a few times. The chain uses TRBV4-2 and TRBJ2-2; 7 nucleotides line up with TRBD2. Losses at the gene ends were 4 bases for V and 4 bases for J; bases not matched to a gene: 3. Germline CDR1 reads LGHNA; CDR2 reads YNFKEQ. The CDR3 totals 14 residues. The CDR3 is CASSPWTSTGELFF. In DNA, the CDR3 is TGTGCCAGCAGCCCTTGGACTAGCACCGGGGAGCTGTTTTTT.

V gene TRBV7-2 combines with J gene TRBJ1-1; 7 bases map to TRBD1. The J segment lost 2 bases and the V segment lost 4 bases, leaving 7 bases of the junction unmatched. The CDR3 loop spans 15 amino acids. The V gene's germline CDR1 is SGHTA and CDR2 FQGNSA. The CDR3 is CASSYDRATNTEAFF. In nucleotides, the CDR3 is TGTGCCAGCAGCTACGACAGGGCTACAAACACTGAAGCTTTCTTT.

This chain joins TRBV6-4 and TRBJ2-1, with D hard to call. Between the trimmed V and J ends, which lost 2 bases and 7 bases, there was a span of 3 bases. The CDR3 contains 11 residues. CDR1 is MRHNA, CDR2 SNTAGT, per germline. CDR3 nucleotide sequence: TGTGCCAGCAGTGACCAGAATGAGCAGTTCTTC. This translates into CASSDQNEQFF.

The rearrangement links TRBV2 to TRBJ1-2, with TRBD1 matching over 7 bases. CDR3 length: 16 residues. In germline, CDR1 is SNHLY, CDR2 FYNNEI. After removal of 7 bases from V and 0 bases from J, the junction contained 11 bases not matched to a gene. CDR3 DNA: TGTGCCAGCACCCCGGGACAGCTGTTAACTAACTATGGCTACACCTTC. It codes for CASTPGQLLTNYGYTF.